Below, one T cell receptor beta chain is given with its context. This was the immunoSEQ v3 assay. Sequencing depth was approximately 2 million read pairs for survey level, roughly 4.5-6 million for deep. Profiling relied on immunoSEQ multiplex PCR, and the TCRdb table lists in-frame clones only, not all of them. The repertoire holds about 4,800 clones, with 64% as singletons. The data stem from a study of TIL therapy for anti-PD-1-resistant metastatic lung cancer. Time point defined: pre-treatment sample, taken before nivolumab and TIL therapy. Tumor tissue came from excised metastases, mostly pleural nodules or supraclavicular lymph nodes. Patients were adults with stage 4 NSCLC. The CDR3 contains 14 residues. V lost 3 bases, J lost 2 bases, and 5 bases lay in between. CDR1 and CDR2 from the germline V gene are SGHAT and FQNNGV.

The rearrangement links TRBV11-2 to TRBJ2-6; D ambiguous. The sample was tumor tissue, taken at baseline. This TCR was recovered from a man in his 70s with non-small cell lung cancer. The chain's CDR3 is CASSFTAGANVLTF. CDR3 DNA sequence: TGTGCCAGCAGCTTCACCGCTGGGGCCAACGTCCTGACTTTC.